A selection of T cell receptor beta chains follows, all from one sample in a study of Ad26.COV2.S vaccination and SARS-CoV-2 variants. Repertoires were generated with immunoSEQ multiplex PCR, while TCRdb's copy carries only in-frame clones and drops some. This sample has approximately 400,000 clones, with roughly four fifths found just once. The input for sequencing was peripheral blood, taken in a trial of Ad26.COV2.S vaccine versus placebo. The receptors shown here come from a person aged 18-65 years who received the Ad26.COV2.S COVID-19 vaccine or a placebo. Each CDR3 is given with its conserved first and last residue. A D gene is named only where the DNA matches it firmly. The listing skips clone size in some rows; elsewhere it reads once, few, many or a size class.

v_gene	abundance	j_gene	d_gene	CDR3aa	CDR3nt
TRBV7-8	.	TRBJ1-2	.	CASSLRGNYGYTF	TGTGCCAGCAGCTTGAGGGGTAACTATGGCTACACCTTC
TRBV12-3/TRBV12-4	.	TRBJ2-2	.	CASSLKTGELFF	TGTGCCAGCAGCCTCAAGACCGGGGAGCTGTTTTTT
TRBV2	once	TRBJ1-1	.	CASSGGPGIQAFF	TGTGCCAGCAGTGGGGGACCCGGCATCCAAGCTTTCTTT
TRBV15	.	TRBJ1-4	.	CATSRVKGTWEKLFF	TGTGCCACCAGCAGAGTTAAGGGGACTTGGGAAAAACTGTTTTTT
TRBV3-1/TRBV3-2	.	TRBJ1-2	.	CASTGAYGYTF	TGTGCCAGCACGGGCGCATATGGCTACACCTTC
TRBV15	few	TRBJ2-4	.	CATSPRGSGGGLAKNIQYF	TGTGCCACCAGCCCACGAGGGTCAGGCGGAGGCCTAGCCAAAAACATTCAGTACTTC
TRBV4-3	once	TRBJ2-3	TRBD2	CASSLGRANTDTQYF	TGCGCCAGCAGCCTCGGGAGGGCAAACACAGATACGCAGTATTTT
TRBV11-3	.	TRBJ2-7	TRBD1	CAVGGRKSEQYF	TGTGCCGTAGGGGGCAGGAAGAGCGAGCAGTACTTC
TRBV3-1/TRBV3-2	.	TRBJ2-1	TRBD1	CASSHRTGDDNEQFF	TGTGCCAGCAGCCATAGGACAGGGGACGACAATGAGCAGTTCTTC
TRBV5-4	.	TRBJ2-7	.	CASSLEGVGGRNEQYF	TGTGCCAGCAGCTTGGAGGGAGTGGGGGGCCGGAACGAGCAGTACTTC
TRBV29-1	.	TRBJ2-3	.	CSVARDSTDTQYF	TGCAGCGTTGCTCGGGACAGCACAGATACGCAGTATTTT
TRBV4-1	once	TRBJ1-4	.	CASSRPEGEKLFF	TGCGCCAGCAGCCGCCCAGAGGGCGAAAAACTGTTTTTT
TRBV6-5	.	TRBJ1-1	.	CASTEVGGLNTEAFF	TGTGCCAGCACCGAAGTCGGGGGATTGAACACTGAAGCTTTCTTT
TRBV5-5	.	TRBJ1-1	.	CASSRGPGAGVEAEAFF	TGTGCCAGCAGCCGCGGGCCCGGCGCCGGGGTGGAGGCTGAAGCTTTCTTT
TRBV24-1	once	TRBJ2-3	TRBD1	CATSLDRGNTDTQYF	TGTGCCACCAGTCTTGACAGGGGGAACACAGATACGCAGTATTTT
TRBV11-3	.	TRBJ1-1	.	CASSFRQSNTEAFF	TGTGCCAGCAGCTTTCGGCAGTCAAACACTGAAGCTTTCTTT
TRBV7-8	.	TRBJ2-3	.	CASSSLRSRGLGTDTQYF	TGTGCCAGCAGCTCGTTACGTTCGCGGGGGCTGGGCACAGATACGCAGTATTTT
TRBV5-1	.	TRBJ1-1	.	CASSLGDTEAFF	TGCGCCAGCAGCTTGGGTGACACTGAAGCTTTCTTT
TRBV12-5	.	TRBJ2-2	.	CASGLVAGELFF	TGTGCTAGTGGTTTGGTAGCCGGGGAGCTGTTTTTT
TRBV3-1/TRBV3-2	once	TRBJ1-1	.	CASSQELHGNTEAFF	TGTGCCAGCAGCCAAGAGTTACACGGGAACACTGAAGCTTTCTTT
TRBV28	.	TRBJ1-2	.	CASSLVSYGYTF	TGTGCCAGCAGCCTCGTTAGCTATGGCTACACCTTC
TRBV5-6	.	TRBJ2-5	TRBD1	CASSLLSGTGSKETQYF	TGTGCCAGCAGCTTGTTATCCGGGACAGGGAGTAAAGAGACCCAGTACTTC
TRBV15	.	TRBJ1-6	TRBD1	CATSVDRENSPLHF	TGTGCCACCAGCGTGGACAGGGAGAATTCACCCCTCCACTTT
TRBV7-9	.	TRBJ2-2	.	CASSLSGNTGELFF	TGTGCCAGCAGCTTGTCCGGGAACACCGGGGAGCTGTTTTTT
TRBV18	.	TRBJ2-5	TRBD2	CASSPRGGAETQYF	TGTGCCAGCTCACCTCGGGGAGGGGCAGAGACCCAGTACTTC
TRBV6-8	.	TRBJ1-3	.	CASSYHGGCGNTIYF	TGTGCCAGCAGTTACCACGGGGGTTGTGGAAACACCATATATTTT
TRBV7-2	.	TRBJ1-1	.	CASSFRQARRRNTEAFF	TGTGCCAGCAGCTTTCGACAGGCTAGGCGGAGGAACACTGAAGCTTTCTTT
TRBV18	few	TRBJ2-3	.	CASSNLGALSTDTQYF	TGTGCCAGCTCCAACCTCGGGGCCTTGAGCACAGATACGCAGTATTTT
TRBV12-3/TRBV12-4	few	TRBJ1-6	TRBD1	CASRLNRGSPLHF	TGTGCCAGCAGGCTAAACAGGGGCTCACCCCTCCACTTT